These T cell receptor beta chains were read from a single sample in a study of T cells after yellow fever vaccination. TCRdb independently ran MiXCR on the 5' RACE reads; one entry per CDR3 protein. The sample comprises 250,000 to 400,000 distinct CDR3 sequences, approximately 4.5% of which are singletons, and less than 20% rests with the top ten. The sequences come from PBMCs, collected 15 days after the yellow fever booster vaccination. Receptors originate from a man younger than 35 who received the YFV17D yellow fever vaccine. CDR3s include the opening cysteine and the closing phenylalanine or tryptophan. Fields, in order: clone size, J gene, V gene, CDR3 length, D gene, CDR3 DNA, CDR3 protein. A D gene is named only where the DNA matches it firmly. Clone size appears in some rows only: once, few, many, or a class for an expanded clone.

few	TRBJ1-5	TRBV7-3	13	TRBD1	TGTGCCAGCAGCACCTCAGGGGGACAGCCCCAGCATTTT	CASSTSGGQPQHF
.	TRBJ2-2	TRBV7-2	16	TRBD2	TGTGCCAGCAGCTTGATGGGGACTAGCGAATCCGGGGAGCTGTTTTTT	CASSLMGTSESGELFF
many	TRBJ2-3	TRBV10-2	14	TRBD1	TGCGCCAGCACGGCGACAGGGGGCACAGATACGCAGTATTTT	CASTATGGTDTQYF
.	TRBJ2-7	TRBV18	13	.	TGTGCCAGCTCACCACACCCGAAATACGAGCAGTACTTC	CASSPHPKYEQYF
many	TRBJ2-5	TRBV7-9	13	.	TGTGCCAGCAGCTTACTCCCCCTCGAGACCCAGTACTTC	CASSLLPLETQYF
many	TRBJ2-5	TRBV7-6	18	.	TGTGCCAGCAGCGCTGATGGGACAACCGGTGGGATTTCGGAGACCCAGTACTTC	CASSADGTTGGISETQYF
.	TRBJ2-7	TRBV10-3	16	TRBD2	TGTGCCATCAGTGAGTATTTCACTAGCGTCCCCTACGAGCAGTACTTC	CAISEYFTSVPYEQYF
.	TRBJ1-4	TRBV7-9	17	.	TGTGCCAGCAGCTCAAGTCGGACAGTTGCAACTAATGAAAAACTGTTTTTT	CASSSSRTVATNEKLFF
.	TRBJ1-5	TRBV6-5	14	.	TGTGCCAGCAGTTACTTCGGGGCTGATCAGCCCCAGCATTTT	CASSYFGADQPQHF
few	TRBJ2-3	TRBV21-1	12	.	TGTGCCAGCACCTCTGCCCCAGATACGCAGTATTTT	CASTSAPDTQYF
.	TRBJ1-1	TRBV5-4	17	TRBD1	TGTGCCAGCAGCTTGCGGTGGCGGGACAGGGAAGACACTGAAGCTTTCTTT	CASSLRWRDREDTEAFF
.	TRBJ1-4	TRBV5-5	14	.	TGTGCCAGCAGGTTGGGCTCGGCTGGTGAAAAACTGTTTTTT	CASRLGSAGEKLFF
.	TRBJ2-1	TRBV4-1	15	.	TGCGCCAGCAGCCAAGTAGGGGGAGGGCAGAACGAGCAGTTCTTC	CASSQVGGGQNEQFF
.	TRBJ2-6	TRBV5-5	17	.	TGTGCCAGCAGCTTGGTGCAGCTTTACTCTGGGGCCAACGTCCTGACTTTC	CASSLVQLYSGANVLTF
.	TRBJ1-5	TRBV11-1	13	.	TGTGCCAGCAGCTTATACGTTGATCAGCCCCAGCATTTT	CASSLYVDQPQHF
many	TRBJ2-2	TRBV7-2	15	.	TGTGCCAGCACCCAGTCGAGGCCCCCCACCGGGGAGCTGTTTTTT	CASTQSRPPTGELFF
few	TRBJ1-2	TRBV6-5	13	.	TGTGCCAGCAGTCCCCCGGGGTTTTATGGCTACACCTTC	CASSPPGFYGYTF